These 25 T cell receptor beta chains were sequenced from one sample in a study of early T cells in non-severe SARS-CoV-2 infection. TCRdb reprocessed the 5' RACE reads with MiXCR, giving one entry per CDR3 protein. The sample shows approximately 84,000 distinct CDR3 sequences, about 15% of them seen only once. The material sequenced was whole blood. These receptors all stem from an adult who was a healthcare worker with PCR-confirmed SARS-CoV-2 infection or an uninfected control (not recorded which).

In its sample, this clonotype was seen a few times. The J gene is TRBJ1-1, the V gene TRBV6-5; a weak D match, TRBD1 (6 bases). The V and J ends lost 4 bases and 3 bases respectively, with 15 bases between them. The germline V gene has CDR1 MNHEY and CDR2 SVGAGI. CDR3 length: 15 amino acids. The CDR3 bases are TGTGCCAGCAGTTCCCCGGGAGGGGGGGACACTGAAGCTTTCTTT. Its protein product is CASSSPGGGDTEAFF.

There are a few counts of this clonotype. J is TRBJ1-1 and V is TRBV7-9; D might be TRBD1 (5 bases). CDR3 length: 16 residues. V was shortened by 2 bases and J by 0 bases, with 13 bases between the two germline ends. The germline V gene has CDR1 SEHNR and CDR2 FQNEAQ (reference sequence). CDR3: CASSLPREGVNTEAFF. CDR3 nucleotides: TGTGCCAGCAGCTTACCCAGGGAAGGCGTGAACACTGAAGCTTTCTTT.

This chain connects TRBV29-1 to TRBJ1-1; no clear D gene. V lost 4 bases and J 11 bases, leaving 14 bases between the germline ends. Germline loops: CDR1 SQVTM, CDR2 ANQGSEA. The CDR3 extends over 11 amino acids. DNA for the CDR3: TGCAGCGTTGGAATGGGTGCGGGTGCTTTCTTT. Residues: CSVGMGAGAFF.

The chain combines TRBV9 with TRBJ2-7, with TRBD1 matching 8 bases. Losses at the gene ends were 0 bases for V and 6 bases for J; bases not matched to a gene: 11. The CDR3 extends over 16 amino acids. Germline lookup yields CDR1 SGDLS and CDR2 YYNGEE. The CDR3 loop reads CASSVDPQTGDGEQYF. The CDR3 region has the DNA TGTGCCAGCAGCGTAGACCCCCAGACAGGGGACGGCGAGCAGTACTTC.

This chain joins TRBV25-1 and TRBJ2-5; tentative D call: TRBD1 (6 bases). V lost 1 base and J lost 4, with 10 bases in between. The CDR3 runs to 14 residues. Germline lookup yields CDR1 MGHDK and CDR2 SYGVNS. The CDR3 spells CASSEWGQRETQYF. The DNA for the CDR3 is TGTGCCAGCAGTGAATGGGGGCAGAGAGAGACCCAGTACTTC.

This clonotype has more than one count but fewer than ten. This sequence joins TRBV29-1 and TRBJ2-3; 10 nucleotides match TRBD2. The CDR3 length is 15 residues. With V trimmed by 7 bases and J by 1 base, 8 bases remained unmatched. Germline V CDR1 and CDR2: SQVTM, ANQGSEA. For the CDR3, the DNA is TGCAGCGCCGTGGGTCTAGCGGGGGGCACAGATACGCAGTATTTT. Its translation: CSAVGLAGGTDTQYF.

This clonotype has a count of ten or more. The V gene is TRBV12-3 or TRBV12-4, the J gene TRBJ1-2; the match to TRBD1 covers 7 bases. CDR3 length: 14 residues. Unmatched junction bases numbered 6, after V lost 4 bases and J lost 4 bases. In DNA form, the CDR3 reads TGTGCCAGCAGTTGGACAGGAGGCACCTATGGCTACACCTTC. This encodes CASSWTGGTYGYTF.

The CDR3 reads CASSQDGTTQETQYF. The CDR3 coding sequence is TGTGCCAGCAGCCAAGACGGGACAACACAAGAGACCCAGTACTTC. The chain links TRBV4-2 to TRBJ2-5; D possibly corresponds to TRBD1 (6 bases). V dropped 0 bases and J dropped 2 bases, with 10 bases sitting between them. This CDR3 contains 15 residues. Germline loops: CDR1 LGHNA, CDR2 YNFKEQ.

The chain combines TRBV7-9 with TRBJ2-1, with D tentatively TRBD1 (5 bases). V was pared by 5 bases and J by 5 bases, with 16 bases between. The CDR3 spans 15 residues. Germline V gene sequence: CDR1 SEHNR, CDR2 FQNEAQ (reference sequence). The CDR3 loop is CASSMRQTINNEQFF. The DNA for the CDR3 is TGTGCCAGCAGCATGAGACAGACAATAAACAATGAGCAGTTCTTC.

CDR3 nucleotide sequence: TGTGCCAGCAGGGACAGGGCCTACGAGCAGTACTTC. This encodes CASRDRAYEQYF. The J gene is TRBJ2-7, the V gene TRBV6-5, with TRBD1 matching 8 bases. This CDR3 comprises 12 residues. Trimming at V came to 6 bases and at J to 2 bases, leaving 0 bases not matched to a gene. The germline CDR1 and CDR2 sequences are MNHEY and SVGAGI.

This clonotype occurred a few times. CDR3 protein: CASSLDSGRETQYF. CDR3 bases: TGCGCCAGCAGCTTAGACTCGGGGCGAGAGACCCAGTACTTC. The rearrangement uses TRBV5-1 and TRBJ2-5; D possibly uses TRBD1 or TRBD2 (5 bases each). The CDR3 spans 14 residues. The germline CDR1 and CDR2 sequences are SGHRS and YFSETQ. The V and J ends lost 2 bases and 4 bases respectively, with 12 bases between them. Combining the CDR3 with reference TRBV5-1 and TRBJ2-5 gives the whole variable domain KAGVTQTPRYLIKTRGQQVTLSCSPISGHRSVSWYQQTPGQGLQFLFEYFSETQRNKGNFPGRFSGRQFSNSRSEMNVSTLELGDSALYLCASSLDSGRETQYFGPGTRLLVL.

This clonotype was picked up a small number of times. The chain employs TRBV30 and TRBJ2-7; possibly TRBD2 for D (6 bases). Trimming shortened V by 2 bases and J by 0 bases, and 8 bases separated the two germline ends. Germline V gene data show CDR1 as GTSNPN and CDR2 as SVGIG (reference sequence). The CDR3 loop spans 13 amino acids. CDR3 amino acids: CAWSRESSYEQYF. The CDR3, as DNA: TGTGCCTGGAGTCGGGAGAGCTCCTACGAGCAGTACTTC.

This clonotype has only a few counts. The chain links TRBV20-1 to TRBJ2-1; weak D call: TRBD2 (6 bases). CDR1 and CDR2 from the germline V gene are DFQATT and SNEGSKA (reference sequence). Trimming took 0 bases from V and 0 from J, leaving 9 bases between them. The length of the CDR3 is 15 residues. CDR3 region: CSARDLAVSYNEQFF. The DNA of the CDR3 is TGCAGTGCTAGAGATTTAGCGGTCTCCTACAATGAGCAGTTCTTC.

In this sample, this clonotype turned up a few times. J is TRBJ1-5 and V is TRBV3-1, with D possibly matching TRBD1 (5 bases). The V end was cut by 0 bases, the J end by 6 bases, with 15 bases between. Germline V gene data show CDR1 as LGHDT and CDR2 as YNNKEL (reference sequence). CDR3 length equals 16 residues. CDR3 coding DNA: TGTGCCAGCAGCCAAGAGATCCCCGGGGCGGGTCAGCCCCAGCATTTT. This codes for CASSQEIPGAGQPQHF.

In this sample, this clonotype turned up a few times. J is TRBJ2-7 and V is TRBV21-1; the table names TRBD1, a call not compared with the DNA. TRBV21-1 is classified as a pseudogene. The CDR3 spans 13 residues. CDR3 sequence (DNA): TGTGCCAGCACCGGGGGGCGGGAAGACGAGCAGTACTTC. This translates into CASTGGREDEQYF.

The CDR3: CASSFLPRDTQYF. CDR3 bases: TGTGCCAGCAGTTTCTTACCCAGAGATACGCAGTATTTT. V is TRBV6-2 or TRBV6-3 and J is TRBJ2-3; the D is unclear. The CDR3 length is 13 residues. V lost 4 bases to trimming and J lost 5 bases, with 10 bases between them. Germline assignment: CDR1 MNHEY and CDR2 SVGEGT.

This clonotype is classed as medium-sized. The J gene is TRBJ1-1, the V gene TRBV4-3; the D is unclear. Per germline, CDR1 LGHNA and CDR2 YSLEER. Trimming shortened V by 3 bases and J by 6 bases, and 17 bases separated the two germline ends. CDR3 length: 15 residues. CDR3 sequence (DNA): TGCGCCAGCAGCCAGGATGGCCTAAGTCGGTCTGAAGCTTTCTTT. Amino acid sequence: CASSQDGLSRSEAFF.

This clonotype was seen a few times. This chain connects TRBV29-1 to TRBJ2-7; 7 bases are a match to TRBD1. CDR3 length: 15 residues. Per germline, CDR1 SQVTM and CDR2 ANQGSEA. The junction had 13 bases not matched to a gene; V was cut back by 3 bases and J by 5 bases. CDR3 residues: CSVEGSTGKIDEQYF. The CDR3 region has the DNA TGCAGCGTTGAGGGCTCGACAGGGAAAATAGACGAGCAGTACTTC.

This rearrangement joins TRBV12-3 or TRBV12-4 to TRBJ2-3; D remains unclear. V lost 6 bases and J 8 bases, leaving 12 bases between the germline ends. This CDR3 region has 12 residues. The CDR3 here is CASSSFLGTQYF. The CDR3 bases are TGTGCCAGCAGCTCCTTTTTGGGTACGCAGTATTTT.

This clonotype was found a few times. The chain joins TRBV28 to TRBJ1-5, with D perhaps matching TRBD1 (5 bases). Germline V gives CDR1 MDHEN, CDR2 SYDVKM. There are 16 residues in the CDR3. The V and J ends lost 2 bases and 4 bases respectively, with 15 bases between them. This CDR3 is CASSLVGLRGNQPQHF. DNA of the CDR3: TGTGCCAGCAGTTTAGTGGGCCTTAGGGGTAATCAGCCCCAGCATTTT.

The chain has TRBV29-1 and TRBJ2-2, with TRBD1 matching 9 bases. Germline CDR1 SQVTM, CDR2 ANQGSEA. Losses at the gene ends were 6 bases for V and 4 bases for J; bases not matched to a gene: 0. The CDR3 is 12 amino acids. The CDR3 region has the DNA TGCAGCGTGACAGGGGGCACCGGGGAGCTGTTTTTT. Translating gives CSVTGGTGELFF.

The rearrangement uses TRBV7-8 and TRBJ2-3; D not certain. The CDR3 has 13 residues. V lost 6 bases and J 5 bases, leaving 12 bases between the germline ends. Germline assignment: CDR1 SGHVS and CDR2 FQNEAQ. The CDR3 sequence is CASRPITVDTQYF. DNA for the CDR3: TGTGCCAGCAGGCCAATCACGGTAGATACGCAGTATTTT.

There are many counts of this clonotype. The CDR3: CATSRDLGGAYYEQYF. CDR3 DNA sequence: TGTGCCACCAGCAGAGATTTGGGGGGAGCCTACTACGAGCAGTACTTC. The chain uses TRBV15 and TRBJ2-7, with D possibly TRBD2 on 6 matching bases. Looked up from germline, CDR1 is LNHNV and CDR2 is YYDKDF (reference sequence). V was shortened by 0 bases and J by 3 bases, with 15 bases between the two germline ends. The length of the CDR3 is 16 residues.

The chain joins TRBV5-6 to TRBJ1-2; 7 bases agree with TRBD1. The CDR3 length is 15 residues. V trimming: 5 bases; J trimming: 3 bases; junction bases outside the gene matches: 10. The germline V gene encodes CDR1 SGHDT and CDR2 YYEEEE. CDR3 region: CASRPRQGMYYGYTF. The CDR3 region has the DNA TGTGCCAGCAGACCCCGACAGGGAATGTACTATGGCTACACCTTC.

V gene TRBV20-1 combines with J gene TRBJ1-6; the D is unclear. The ends were cut back, 5 bases at V and 7 bases at J, with 18 bases in the middle. CDR3 length: 15 amino acids. Germline V gives CDR1 DFQATT, CDR2 SNEGSKA (reference sequence). The CDR3 nucleotides read TGCAGTGCTCTATCGATCTGGACCGAGAATTCACCCCTCCACTTT. Its translation is CSALSIWTENSPLHF.